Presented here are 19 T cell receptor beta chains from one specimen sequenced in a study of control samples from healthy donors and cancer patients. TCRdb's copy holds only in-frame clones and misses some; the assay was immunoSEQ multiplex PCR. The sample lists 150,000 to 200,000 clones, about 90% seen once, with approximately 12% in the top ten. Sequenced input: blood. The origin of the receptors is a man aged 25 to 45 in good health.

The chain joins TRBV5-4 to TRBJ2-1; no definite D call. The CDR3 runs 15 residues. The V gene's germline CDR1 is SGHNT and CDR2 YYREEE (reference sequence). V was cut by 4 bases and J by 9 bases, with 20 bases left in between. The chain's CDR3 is CASSPQALGVFEQFF. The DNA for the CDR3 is TGTGCCAGCAGCCCGCAGGCCCTGGGTGTCTTTGAGCAGTTCTTC.

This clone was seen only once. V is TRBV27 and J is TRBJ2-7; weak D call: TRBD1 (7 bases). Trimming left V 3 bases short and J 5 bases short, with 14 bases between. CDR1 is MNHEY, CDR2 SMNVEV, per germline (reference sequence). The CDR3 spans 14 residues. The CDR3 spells CASSFSRGEDEQYF. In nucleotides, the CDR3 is TGTGCCAGCAGTTTTTCCAGGGGGGAGGACGAGCAGTACTTC.

CDR3 amino acids: CASSPGAAYTQYF. The CDR3, as DNA: TGTGCCAGCAGCCCCGGGGCTGCATATACGCAGTATTTT. The chain recombines TRBV7-3 with TRBJ2-3; D could derive from TRBD1 or TRBD2 (5 bases each). In germline, CDR1 is SGHTA, CDR2 FQGTGA. The CDR3 is made up of 13 amino acids. Trimming left V 5 bases short and J 7 bases short, with 13 bases between. Drawing the rest from reference TRBV7-3 and TRBJ2-3, the complete variable domain is GAGVSQTPSNKVTEKGKYVELRCDPISGHTALYWYRQSLGQGPEFLIYFQGTGAADDSGLPNDRFFAVRPEGSVSTLKIQRTERGDSAVYLCASSPGAAYTQYFGPGTRLTVL.

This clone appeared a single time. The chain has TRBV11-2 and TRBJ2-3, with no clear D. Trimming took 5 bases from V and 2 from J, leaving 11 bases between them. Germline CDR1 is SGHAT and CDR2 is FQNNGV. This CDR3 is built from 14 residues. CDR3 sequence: CASSPWGTTDTQYF. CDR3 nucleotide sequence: TGTGCCAGCAGCCCCTGGGGAACCACAGATACGCAGTATTTT.

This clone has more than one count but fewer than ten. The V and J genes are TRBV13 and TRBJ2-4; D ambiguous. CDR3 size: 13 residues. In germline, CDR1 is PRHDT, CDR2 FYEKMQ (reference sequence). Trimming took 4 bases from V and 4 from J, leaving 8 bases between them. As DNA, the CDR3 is TGTGCCAGCAGCTCGAGGATGAAAAACATTCAGTACTTC. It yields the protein CASSSRMKNIQYF. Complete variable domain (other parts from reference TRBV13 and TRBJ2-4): AAGVIQSPRHLIKEKRETATLKCYPIPRHDTVYWYQQGPGQDPQFLISFYEKMQSDKGSIPDRFSAQQFSDYHSELNMSSLELGDSALYFCASSSRMKNIQYFGAGTRLSVL.

CDR3 loop: CASSEASVNQPQHF. CDR3 nucleotides: TGTGCCAGCAGTGAAGCAAGCGTGAATCAGCCCCAGCATTTT. This chain connects TRBV6-1 to TRBJ1-5; no clear D. Trimming took 0 bases from V and 4 from J, leaving 7 bases between them. Germline-derived CDR1 and CDR2 are MNHNS and SASEGT. This CDR3 is 14 amino acids long.

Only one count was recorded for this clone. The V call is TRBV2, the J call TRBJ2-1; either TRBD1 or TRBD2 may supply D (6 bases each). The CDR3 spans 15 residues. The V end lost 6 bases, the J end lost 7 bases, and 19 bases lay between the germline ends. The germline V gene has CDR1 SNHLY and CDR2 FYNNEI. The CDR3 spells CASRLEGGPSNEQFF. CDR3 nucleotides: TGTGCCAGCAGACTTGAGGGGGGCCCATCAAATGAGCAGTTCTTC.

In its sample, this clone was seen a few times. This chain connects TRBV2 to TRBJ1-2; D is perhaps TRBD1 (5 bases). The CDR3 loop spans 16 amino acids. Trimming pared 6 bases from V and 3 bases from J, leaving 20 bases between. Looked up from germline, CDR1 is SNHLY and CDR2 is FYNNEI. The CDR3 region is CASSLLTANIYYGYTF. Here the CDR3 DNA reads TGTGCCAGCAGCCTCTTGACAGCCAATATTTACTATGGCTACACCTTC.

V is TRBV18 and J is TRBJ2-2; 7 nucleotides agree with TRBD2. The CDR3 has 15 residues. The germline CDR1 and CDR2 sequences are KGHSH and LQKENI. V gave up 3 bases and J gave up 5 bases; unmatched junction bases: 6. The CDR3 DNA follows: TGTGCCAGCTCACCTGACCACGGGGGGACCGGGGAGCTGTTTTTT. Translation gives CASSPDHGGTGELFF.

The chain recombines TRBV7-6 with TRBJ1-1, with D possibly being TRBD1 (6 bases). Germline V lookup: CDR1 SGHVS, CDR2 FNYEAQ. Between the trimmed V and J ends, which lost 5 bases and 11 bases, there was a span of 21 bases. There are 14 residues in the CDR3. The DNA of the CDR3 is TGTGCCAGCAGCCTTCAGGCAGGGGAAAACTCGGCTTTCTTT. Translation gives CASSLQAGENSAFF. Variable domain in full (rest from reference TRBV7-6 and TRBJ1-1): GAGVSQSPRYKVTKRGQDVALRCDPISGHVSLYWYRQALGQGPEFLTYFNYEAQQDKSGLPNDRFSAERPEGSISTLTIQRTEQRDSAMYRCASSLQAGENSAFFGQGTRLTVV.

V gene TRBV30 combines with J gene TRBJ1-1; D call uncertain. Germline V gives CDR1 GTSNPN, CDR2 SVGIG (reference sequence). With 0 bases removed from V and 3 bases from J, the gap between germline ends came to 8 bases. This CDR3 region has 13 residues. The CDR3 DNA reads TGTGCCTGGAGTGTAATGGCGGACACTGAAGCTTTCTTT. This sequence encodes CAWSVMADTEAFF.

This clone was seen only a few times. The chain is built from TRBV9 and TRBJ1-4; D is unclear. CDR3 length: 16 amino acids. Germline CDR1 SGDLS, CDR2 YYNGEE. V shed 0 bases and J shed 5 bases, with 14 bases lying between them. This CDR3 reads CASSVAPGVANEKLFF. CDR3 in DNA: TGTGCCAGCAGCGTAGCTCCCGGGGTTGCGAATGAAAAACTGTTTTTT.

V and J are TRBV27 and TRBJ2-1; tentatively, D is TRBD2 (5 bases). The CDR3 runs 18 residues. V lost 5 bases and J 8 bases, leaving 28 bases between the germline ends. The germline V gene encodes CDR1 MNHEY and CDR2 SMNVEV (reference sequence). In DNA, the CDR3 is TGTGCCAGCAGTGCCCGCCGGAGCGGCGTGGCGGGTGGATATGAGCAGTTCTTC. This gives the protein CASSARRSGVAGGYEQFF.

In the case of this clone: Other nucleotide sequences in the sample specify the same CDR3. CDR3 residues: CASSPNTEAFF. CDR3 DNA sequence: TGTGCCAGCTCACCCAACACTGAAGCTTTCTTT. The chain combines TRBV18 with TRBJ1-1; unclear D gene. This CDR3 has 11 amino acids. The V and J ends lost 3 bases and 2 bases respectively, with 1 base between them. The germline V gene has CDR1 KGHSH and CDR2 LQKENI.

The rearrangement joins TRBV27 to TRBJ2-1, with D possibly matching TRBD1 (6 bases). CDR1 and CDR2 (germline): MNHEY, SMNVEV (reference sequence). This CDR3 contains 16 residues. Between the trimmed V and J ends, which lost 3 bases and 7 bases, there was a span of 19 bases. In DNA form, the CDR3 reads TGTGCCAGCAGTTTCGAGGCCAGGGGCGCAAAGAATGAGCAGTTCTTC. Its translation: CASSFEARGAKNEQFF.

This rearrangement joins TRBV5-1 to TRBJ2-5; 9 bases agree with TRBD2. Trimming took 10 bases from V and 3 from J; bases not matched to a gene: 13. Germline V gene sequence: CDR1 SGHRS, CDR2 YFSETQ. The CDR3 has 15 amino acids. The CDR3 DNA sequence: TGCGCCTGTTCGAGCGGGGGGCGGGTTGAAGAGACCCAGTACTTC. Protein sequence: CACSSGGRVEETQYF.

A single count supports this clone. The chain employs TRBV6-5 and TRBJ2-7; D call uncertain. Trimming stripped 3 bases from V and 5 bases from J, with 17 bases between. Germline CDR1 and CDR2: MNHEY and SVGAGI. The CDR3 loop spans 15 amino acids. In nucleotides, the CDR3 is TGTGCCAGCAGTTATAGTACGAGCGAATGGGACGAGCAGTACTTC. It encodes CASSYSTSEWDEQYF.

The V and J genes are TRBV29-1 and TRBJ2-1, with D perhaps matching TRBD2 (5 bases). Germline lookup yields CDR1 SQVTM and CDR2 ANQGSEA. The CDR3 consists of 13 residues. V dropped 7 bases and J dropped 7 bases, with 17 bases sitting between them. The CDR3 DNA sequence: TGCAGCGCCATCGGGGTGGGTCGGAATGAGCAGTTCTTC. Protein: CSAIGVGRNEQFF.

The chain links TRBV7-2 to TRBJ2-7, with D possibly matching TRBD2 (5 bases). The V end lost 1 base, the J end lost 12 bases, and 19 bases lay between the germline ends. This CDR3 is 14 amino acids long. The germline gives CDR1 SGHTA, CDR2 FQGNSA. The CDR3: CASSLGSPPARGYF. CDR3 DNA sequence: TGTGCCAGCAGCTTAGGATCTCCACCCGCCCGGGGGTACTTC. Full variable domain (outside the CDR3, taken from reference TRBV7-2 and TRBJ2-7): GAGVSQSPSNKVTEKGKDVELRCDPISGHTALYWYRQSLGQGLEFLIYFQGNSAPDKSGLPSDRFSAERTGGSVSTLTIQRTQQEDSAVYLCASSLGSPPARGYFGPGTRLTVT.